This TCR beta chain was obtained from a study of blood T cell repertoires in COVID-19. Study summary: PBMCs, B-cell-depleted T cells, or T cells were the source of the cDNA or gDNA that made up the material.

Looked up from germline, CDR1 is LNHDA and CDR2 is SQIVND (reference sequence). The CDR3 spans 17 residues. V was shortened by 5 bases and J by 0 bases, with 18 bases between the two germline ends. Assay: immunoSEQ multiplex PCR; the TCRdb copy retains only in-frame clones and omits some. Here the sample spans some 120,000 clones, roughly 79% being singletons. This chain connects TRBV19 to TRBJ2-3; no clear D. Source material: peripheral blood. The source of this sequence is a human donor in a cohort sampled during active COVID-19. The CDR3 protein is CASSQPVPGPSTDTQYF. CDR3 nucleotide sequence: TGTGCCAGTAGTCAACCGGTCCCAGGTCCCAGCACAGATACGCAGTATTTT.